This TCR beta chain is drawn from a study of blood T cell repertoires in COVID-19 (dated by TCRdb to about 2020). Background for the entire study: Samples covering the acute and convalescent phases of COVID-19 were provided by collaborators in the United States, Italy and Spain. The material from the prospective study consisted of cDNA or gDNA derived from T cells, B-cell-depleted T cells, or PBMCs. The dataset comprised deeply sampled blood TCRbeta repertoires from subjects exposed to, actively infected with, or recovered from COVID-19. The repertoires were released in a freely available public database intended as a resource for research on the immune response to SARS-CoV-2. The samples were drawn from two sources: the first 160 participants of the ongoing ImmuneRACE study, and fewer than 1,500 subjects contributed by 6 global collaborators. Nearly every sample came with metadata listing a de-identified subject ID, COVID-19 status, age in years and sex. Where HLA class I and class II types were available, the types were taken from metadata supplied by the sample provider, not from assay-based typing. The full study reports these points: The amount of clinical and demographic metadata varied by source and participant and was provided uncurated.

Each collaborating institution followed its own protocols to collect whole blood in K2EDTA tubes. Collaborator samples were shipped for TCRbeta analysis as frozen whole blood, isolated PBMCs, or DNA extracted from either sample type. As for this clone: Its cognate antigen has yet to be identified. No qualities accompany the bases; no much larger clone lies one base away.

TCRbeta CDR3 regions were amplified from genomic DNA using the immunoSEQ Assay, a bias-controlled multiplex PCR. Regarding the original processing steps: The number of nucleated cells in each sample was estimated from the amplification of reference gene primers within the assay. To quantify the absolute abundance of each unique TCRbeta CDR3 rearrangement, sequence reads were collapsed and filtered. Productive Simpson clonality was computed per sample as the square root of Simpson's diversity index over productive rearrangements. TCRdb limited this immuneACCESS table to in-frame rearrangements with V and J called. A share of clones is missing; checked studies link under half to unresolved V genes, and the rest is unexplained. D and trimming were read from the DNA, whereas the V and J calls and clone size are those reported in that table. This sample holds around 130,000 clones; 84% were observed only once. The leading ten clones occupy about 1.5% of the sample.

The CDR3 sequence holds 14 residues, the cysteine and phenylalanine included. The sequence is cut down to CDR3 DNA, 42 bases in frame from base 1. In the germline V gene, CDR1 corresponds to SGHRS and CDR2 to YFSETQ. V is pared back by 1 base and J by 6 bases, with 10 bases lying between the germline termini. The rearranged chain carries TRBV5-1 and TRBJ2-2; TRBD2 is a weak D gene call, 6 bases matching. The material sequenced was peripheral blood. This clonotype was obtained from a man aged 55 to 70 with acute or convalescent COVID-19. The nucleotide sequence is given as TGCGCCAGCAGCTTGCGGGAGTTCGCCGGGGAGCTGTTTTTT. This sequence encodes CASSLREFAGELFF.